This TCR beta chain was captured in a study of blood T cell repertoires in COVID-19. About the study: The United States, Italy and Spain provided the acute and convalescent COVID-19 samples. Sample material is recorded as cDNA or gDNA derived from T cells, B-cell-depleted T cells, or PBMCs.

As originally analysed: Amplification of reference gene primers was used by the study to estimate nucleated cell counts. Sequencing was performed with immunoSEQ multiplex PCR; in TCRdb, only in-frame clones are kept and a portion is missing. D and trimming were read from the DNA, whereas the V and J calls and clone size are those reported in that table. Of about 300,000 clones in the sample, 90% were seen once. Unmatched junction bases numbered 11, after V lost 2 bases and J lost 7 bases. The germline V gene encodes CDR1 MNHEY and CDR2 SVGEGT. This CDR3 region has 17 residues. Cohort allocation depended upon clinical history that participants reported.

The specimen sequenced was PBMCs or T cells enriched from blood (not recorded which). This chain uses TRBV6-2 or TRBV6-3 with TRBJ2-1; 10 bases map to TRBD2. This clonotype was obtained from a woman between 18 and 29 years old with acute COVID-19. The CDR3 loop is CASSYPRLAGAGNEQFF. The CDR3 bases are TGTGCCAGCAGTTACCCCCGCCTAGCGGGAGCGGGGAATGAGCAGTTCTTC.